The next 30 T cell receptor beta chains were all read from a single sample in a study of neurological immune-mediated disorders. One entry per CDR3 protein, called by TCRdb with MiXCR from the 5' RACE reads. The sample carries 87,000 or so distinct CDR3 sequences, around 3.6% recorded once. Sequences were obtained from PBMCs. The receptor source for this set is a woman aged 50 to 60 with multiple sclerosis.

This clonotype was counted at least ten times. The chain combines TRBV5-6 with TRBJ1-1; 8 nucleotides agree with TRBD1. Germline CDR1 reads SGHDT; CDR2 reads YYEEEE. The V gene end was trimmed by 4 bases and the J gene end by 0 bases; junction bases not matched to a gene: 8. This CDR3 has 16 amino acids. The CDR3 here is CASSRDRLILNTEAFF. CDR3 nucleotide sequence: TGTGCCAGCAGCCGGGACAGGTTGATCCTGAACACTGAAGCTTTCTTT.

This clonotype appeared many times. This chain joins TRBV27 and TRBJ2-7, with a possible D match to TRBD1 (6 bases). V was pared by 5 bases and J by 4 bases, with 12 bases between. The CDR3 runs to 13 residues. Germline loops: CDR1 MNHEY, CDR2 SMNVEV (reference sequence). CDR3 sequence reads: CASSRDTGYEQYF. The CDR3 region has the DNA TGTGCCAGCAGTCGGGACACCGGTTACGAGCAGTACTTC.

This clonotype was counted ten times or more. This rearrangement joins TRBV20-1 to TRBJ1-6; D gene uncertain. Germline CDR1 is DFQATT and CDR2 is SNEGSKA (reference sequence). The CDR3 covers 10 residues. V lost 5 bases and J 14 bases, leaving 10 bases between the germline ends. CDR3 sequence reads: CSALMGTLHF. The CDR3 coding sequence is TGCAGTGCTCTCATGGGGACCCTCCACTTT.

This clonotype was observed at least ten times. J is TRBJ2-3 and V is TRBV5-1; 13 nucleotides line up with TRBD2. Germline-derived CDR1 and CDR2 are SGHRS and YFSETQ. The CDR3 is 17 residues long. J was trimmed by 1 base and V by 4 bases; bases with no gene match: 6. The CDR3 region is CASSPGLAGARTDTQYF. DNA for the CDR3: TGCGCCAGCAGCCCTGGACTAGCGGGGGCCCGCACAGATACGCAGTATTTT.

Ten or more counts support this clonotype. This chain joins TRBV5-1 and TRBJ1-1; TRBD1 is a possible D gene (6 bases). Trimming shortened V by 0 bases and J by 3 bases, and 9 bases separated the two germline ends. The CDR3 covers 14 residues. Germline CDR1 SGHRS, CDR2 YFSETQ. The CDR3 bases are TGCGCCAGCAGCTTGGGACAGGCCGACACTGAAGCTTTCTTT. This codes for CASSLGQADTEAFF.

This clonotype was seen repeatedly, ten times or more. The V and J genes are TRBV5-1 and TRBJ2-7, with 11 bases matching TRBD2. The V segment lost 4 bases and the J segment 3 bases; nucleotides outside the gene matches: 9. Germline CDR1 is SGHRS and CDR2 is YFSETQ. This CDR3 is 16 amino acids long. Written as DNA, the CDR3 is TGCGCCAGCAGCGGAAAATTGGGACTAGCGGACTACGAGCAGTACTTC. It encodes CASSGKLGLADYEQYF.

This clonotype was seen many times. The chain links TRBV6-6 to TRBJ1-1, with D perhaps matching TRBD1 (5 bases). Trimming left V 5 bases short and J 3 bases short, with 13 bases between. The CDR3 consists of 14 residues. Germline assignment: CDR1 MNHNY and CDR2 SVGAGI (reference sequence). CDR3 sequence (DNA): TGTGCCAGCAGTCCGGGACCCACGGACACTGAAGCTTTCTTT. It encodes CASSPGPTDTEAFF.

This clonotype was counted many times. The rearrangement uses TRBV9 and TRBJ1-1, with TRBD1 as a possible D gene (5 bases). Germline values: CDR1 SGDLS, CDR2 YYNGEE. The V and J ends lost 5 bases and 1 base respectively, with 24 bases between them. The CDR3 runs to 18 residues. CDR3 protein: CASSFSKRVGLPNTEAFF. The CDR3 region has the DNA TGTGCCAGCAGTTTTAGTAAGAGGGTGGGGCTTCCGAACACTGAAGCTTTCTTT.

This clonotype came up many times. This CDR3 is CSVSPGTRQETQYF. The DNA of the CDR3 is TGCAGTGTCAGCCCCGGGACACGCCAAGAGACCCAGTACTTC. This chain joins TRBV20-1 and TRBJ2-5, with TRBD1 as a possible D gene (6 bases). Trimming took 7 bases from V and 1 from J, leaving 16 bases between them. CDR1 DFQATT and CDR2 SNEGSKA come from the germline V gene (reference sequence). The CDR3 spans 14 residues.

This clonotype was seen at least ten times. This chain joins TRBV2 and TRBJ2-1; D is unclear. The CDR3 contains 11 residues. Germline loops: CDR1 SNHLY, CDR2 FYNNEI. Trimming pared 5 bases from V and 9 bases from J, leaving 8 bases between. The CDR3 bases are TGTGCCAGCAGTCTAAACGGTGAGCAGTTCTTC. Protein: CASSLNGEQFF.

Ten or more counts support this clonotype. The J gene is TRBJ2-5, the V gene TRBV12-3 or TRBV12-4; D might be TRBD1 or TRBD2, each matching 5 bases. The CDR3 totals 13 residues. Trimming stripped 4 bases from V and 3 bases from J, with 9 bases between. DNA of the CDR3: TGTGCCAGCAGTTACCGGGACGAAGAGACCCAGTACTTC. Its protein product is CASSYRDEETQYF.

This clonotype was detected ten times or more. The genes are TRBV5-1 and TRBJ2-3; the match to TRBD1 covers 10 bases. This CDR3 region has 14 residues. The germline V gene encodes CDR1 SGHRS and CDR2 YFSETQ. V dropped 4 bases and J dropped 7; count of bases not matched to a gene: 6. The CDR3 is CASSLGQGEYTQYF. The DNA for the CDR3 is TGCGCCAGCAGCCTCGGACAGGGGGAATATACGCAGTATTTT. The complete variable domain, with remaining parts taken from reference TRBV5-1 and TRBJ2-3, reads KAGVTQTPRYLIKTRGQQVTLSCSPISGHRSVSWYQQTPGQGLQFLFEYFSETQRNKGNFPGRFSGRQFSNSRSEMNVSTLELGDSALYLCASSLGQGEYTQYFGPGTRLTVL.

This clonotype was recorded many times. The J gene is TRBJ1-2, the V gene TRBV20-1; possible D gene TRBD1, 6 bases. The CDR3 sequence is 17 residues long. The germline V gene has CDR1 DFQATT and CDR2 SNEGSKA (reference sequence). V was trimmed by 7 bases and J by 2 bases, leaving 26 bases between them. The CDR3 spells CSGEFRGYRDLNYGYTF. DNA of the CDR3: TGCAGTGGGGAATTCCGGGGATACAGGGACTTGAACTATGGCTACACCTTC.

This clonotype was found many times. CDR3 amino acids: CASSQDFDSNAPYF. CDR3 sequence (DNA): TGCGCCAGCAGCCAAGATTTTGATTCGAATGCGCCGTATTTT. V is TRBV4-3 and J is TRBJ2-3; unclear D gene. Germline lookup yields CDR1 LGHNA and CDR2 YSLEER. This CDR3 is 14 amino acids long. V dropped 0 bases and J dropped 14 bases, with 18 bases sitting between them.

Ten or more counts support this clonotype. This chain uses TRBV20-1 with TRBJ2-3; 10 positions match TRBD1. With V trimmed by 0 bases and J by 4 bases, 10 bases remained unmatched. Germline lookup yields CDR1 DFQATT and CDR2 SNEGSKA (reference sequence). The CDR3 has 17 residues. The CDR3 here is CSAREPTGGLISDTQYF. The DNA for the CDR3 is TGCAGTGCTAGAGAACCGACAGGGGGCCTCATCTCAGATACGCAGTATTTT.

This clonotype appeared many times. This sequence joins TRBV19 and TRBJ1-2, with D possibly being TRBD1 (6 bases). Trimming shortened V by 5 bases and J by 1 base, and 11 bases separated the two germline ends. The CDR3 runs to 14 residues. Germline V CDR1 and CDR2: LNHDA, SQIVND (reference sequence). CDR3 nucleotide sequence: TGTGCCAGTAGTCCACAGGGTGTTAACTATGGCTACACCTTC. Encoded protein: CASSPQGVNYGYTF.

This clonotype was recorded at least ten times. This sequence joins TRBV12-3 or TRBV12-4 and TRBJ1-5, with D possibly TRBD1 on 5 matching bases. This CDR3 region has 15 residues. V lost 6 bases, J lost 2 bases, and 14 bases lay in between. The CDR3 is CASSRDRGGNQPQHF. The CDR3 DNA reads as TGTGCCAGCAGCCGGGACCGGGGAGGCAATCAGCCCCAGCATTTT.

The chain couples TRBV5-1 to TRBJ2-6; 10 bases map to TRBD1. In germline, CDR1 is SGHRS, CDR2 YFSETQ. The CDR3 covers 18 residues. Trimming removed 3 bases from V and 1 base from J; junction bases left unmatched: 7. The CDR3 DNA is TGCGCCAGCAGCTGGGGCCGGACAGGGGGGTCTGGGGCCAACGTCCTGACTTTC. Its protein is CASSWGRTGGSGANVLTF.

This clonotype came up a few times. A single base separates this from a much larger clone, so it may be a read error. The chain links TRBV9 to TRBJ1-2; TRBD1 matches 7 bases. Per the germline V gene, CDR1 is SGDLS and CDR2 is YYNGEE. This CDR3 contains 15 residues. The CDR3 loop reads CVSSVQNRGNYGYTF. The CDR3, as DNA: TGTGTCAGCAGCGTACAAAACAGGGGTAACTATGGCTACACCTTC.

This clonotype was recorded many times. This chain uses TRBV7-2 with TRBJ2-6; no clear D gene. Per the germline V gene, CDR1 is SGHTA and CDR2 is FQGNSA. V lost 1 base and J lost 4, with 11 bases in between. The CDR3 runs 16 residues. CDR3: CASSLVGSPGANVLTF. The CDR3 DNA reads as TGTGCCAGCAGCTTAGTTGGGTCCCCCGGGGCCAACGTCCTGACTTTC.

This clonotype was seen many times. The V call is TRBV6-2 or TRBV6-3, the J call TRBJ2-3; 10 positions agree with TRBD2. The ends lost 6 bases at V and 2 bases at J; junction bases unmatched: 11. Germline-derived CDR1 and CDR2 are MNHEY and SVGEGT. The CDR3 has 17 residues. CDR3: CASSFPLAGVTTDTQYF. The DNA for the CDR3 is TGTGCCAGCAGCTTCCCTCTAGCGGGGGTTACCACAGATACGCAGTATTTT.

This clonotype occurred many times. The rearrangement joins TRBV7-6 to TRBJ2-7, with a possible D match to TRBD1 (6 bases). The V gene's germline CDR1 is SGHVS and CDR2 FNYEAQ. The V end lost 2 bases, the J end lost 2 bases, and 19 bases lay between the germline ends. The CDR3 contains 17 residues. CDR3 protein: CASSLSSGGTHTYEQYF. The CDR3 nucleotides are TGTGCCAGCAGCTTATCTTCTGGTGGGACACATACCTACGAGCAGTACTTC. Looking up the rest from reference TRBV7-6 and TRBJ2-7 gives the full variable domain: GAGVSQSPRYKVTKRGQDVALRCDPISGHVSLYWYRQALGQGPEFLTYFNYEAQQDKSGLPNDRFSAERPEGSISTLTIQRTEQRDSAMYRCASSLSSGGTHTYEQYFGPGTRLTVT.

This clonotype was counted at least ten times. The chain links TRBV5-5 to TRBJ2-4; D remains ambiguous. V gave up 6 bases and J gave up 9 bases, with 22 bases separating them. The CDR3 runs to 15 residues. Germline loops: CDR1 SGHKS, CDR2 YYEKEE (reference sequence). DNA of the CDR3: TGTGCCAGCAACGATCAGATTCTCCGGTCGGCCATTCAGTACTTC. Its translation is CASNDQILRSAIQYF.

This clonotype came up many times. The rearrangement links TRBV20-1 to TRBJ2-5; D uncertain. The CDR3 covers 14 residues. Germline CDR1 is DFQATT and CDR2 is SNEGSKA (reference sequence). Between the trimmed V and J ends, which lost 8 bases and 2 bases, there was a span of 18 bases. CDR3 nucleotide sequence: TGCAGTACAGTGAGATATGTGGATCAAGAGACCCAGTACTTC. This sequence encodes CSTVRYVDQETQYF.

The gene calls are TRBV20-1 and TRBJ1-5; D ambiguous. Trimming took off 0 bases at V and 6 bases at J, with 12 bases between the two ends. Germline V gene sequence: CDR1 DFQATT, CDR2 SNEGSKA (reference sequence). This CDR3 is 14 amino acids long. The CDR3 spells CSARDSRVLQPQHF. The CDR3 DNA reads TGCAGTGCTAGAGATTCGAGGGTTCTTCAGCCCCAGCATTTT.

In its sample, this clonotype was seen many times. The chain's CDR3 is CASSLEVMYTEAFF. DNA of the CDR3: TGCGCCAGCAGCTTGGAGGTTATGTACACTGAAGCTTTCTTT. The chain couples TRBV5-1 to TRBJ1-1; D is undetermined. The CDR3 is 14 amino acids. Trimming stripped 0 bases from V and 3 bases from J, with 9 bases between. CDR1 SGHRS and CDR2 YFSETQ come from the germline V gene.

There are many counts of this clonotype. V is TRBV20-1 and J is TRBJ2-1, with D possibly matching TRBD2 (7 bases). Trimming cost V 5 bases and J 0 bases, with 23 bases left between them. CDR3 length equals 18 residues. The V gene's germline CDR1 is DFQATT and CDR2 SNEGSKA (reference sequence). CDR3 amino acids: CSALARGALRSSYNEQFF. The CDR3 nucleotides are TGCAGTGCTCTAGCACGGGGGGCCCTCAGGAGCTCCTACAATGAGCAGTTCTTC.

This clonotype was counted ten times or more. The genes are TRBV5-8 and TRBJ1-2; no reliable D call. CDR1 and CDR2 (germline): SGHTS, YDEGEE. V was pared by 2 bases and J by 2 bases, with 7 bases between. There are 13 residues in the CDR3. The DNA of the CDR3 is TGTGCCAGCAGCTTCGGCAGAAACTATGGCTACACCTTC. The encoded protein is CASSFGRNYGYTF.

The table lists this clonotype with many counts. The V and J genes are TRBV5-1 and TRBJ2-1; D is uncertain. The V gene's germline CDR1 is SGHRS and CDR2 YFSETQ. Deletions cut 4 bases from V and 6 bases from J, with 11 bases between. The CDR3 is made up of 13 amino acids. CDR3 sequence (DNA): TGCGCCAGCAGCGCGTGGAGTCCCAATGAGCAGTTCTTC. Its protein product is CASSAWSPNEQFF. Full variable domain (outside the CDR3, taken from reference TRBV5-1 and TRBJ2-1): KAGVTQTPRYLIKTRGQQVTLSCSPISGHRSVSWYQQTPGQGLQFLFEYFSETQRNKGNFPGRFSGRQFSNSRSEMNVSTLELGDSALYLCASSAWSPNEQFFGPGTRLTVL.

This clonotype was counted many times. CDR3: CASSPRRAQETQYF. The DNA for the CDR3 is TGTGCCAGCAGCCCCCGACGCGCCCAAGAGACCCAGTACTTC. The chain uses TRBV7-2 and TRBJ2-5; D unclear. Germline CDR1 and CDR2: SGHTA and FQGNSA. This CDR3 comprises 14 residues. The V end was cut by 5 bases, the J end by 1 base, with 11 bases between.